The 25 T cell receptor beta chains listed next were all sequenced from one sample in a study of T cell changes during pregnancy in multiple sclerosis (dated by TCRdb to the late 2010s). The method behind the library was the immunoSEQ multiplex PCR assay. Here the immuneACCESS table is served through TCRdb, limited to in-frame sequences with V and J called. Missing clones are a known gap in these copies; in checked studies unresolved V genes cover under half, and the rest lacks a known reason. The sample profile shows around 60,000 clones; roughly nine tenths of them were found once. Roughly 2.7% of the sample is taken by the ten largest. Sequenced here: peripheral blood, sampled in the first trimester of pregnancy. These receptors came from a female donor with multiple sclerosis, enrolled in a pregnancy study.

The rearrangement joins TRBV7-2 to TRBJ2-2; 7 bases fit TRBD2. The germline V gene encodes CDR1 SGHTA and CDR2 FQGNSA. This CDR3 region has 18 residues. The ends lost 0 bases at V and 3 bases at J; junction bases unmatched: 10. CDR3 loop: CASSLALEGLADTGELFF. The CDR3 DNA reads TGTGCCAGCAGCTTAGCGCTGGAGGGGCTAGCGGACACCGGGGAGCTGTTTTTT.

The V and J genes are TRBV19 and TRBJ1-2; no definite D call. The CDR3 has 15 amino acids. Per germline, CDR1 LNHDA and CDR2 SQIVND (reference sequence). The V end lost 7 bases, the J end lost 0 bases, and 15 bases lay between the germline ends. The CDR3 protein is CASTLASPANYGYTF. The CDR3 nucleotides are TGTGCCAGTACTCTCGCGTCCCCCGCTAACTATGGCTACACCTTC.

This clone was found once. The V and J genes are TRBV7-6 and TRBJ2-2; 8 bases align to TRBD1. The length of the CDR3 is 16 residues. V gave up 5 bases and J gave up 2 bases; unmatched junction bases: 7. Germline CDR1 and CDR2: SGHVS and FNYEAQ. The DNA of the CDR3 is TGTGCCAGCAGCGCTCGACAGGGGATTAACACCGGGGAGCTGTTTTTT. It yields the protein CASSARQGINTGELFF.

The rearrangement uses TRBV5-4 and TRBJ1-1, with D uncertain. Germline loops: CDR1 SGHNT, CDR2 YYREEE (reference sequence). The length of the CDR3 is 16 residues. The germline V and J ends were trimmed by 1 base and 1 base, with 14 bases remaining between them. CDR3 sequence: CASSLYQVGRNTEAFF. CDR3 nucleotides: TGTGCCAGCAGCTTGTACCAGGTCGGAAGGAACACTGAAGCTTTCTTT. The full variable domain, in which reference TRBV5-4 and TRBJ1-1 provide the parts outside the CDR3, is ETGVTQSPTHLIKTRGQQVTLRCSSQSGHNTVSWYQQALGQGPQFIFQYYREEENGRGNFPPRFSGLQFPNYSSELNVNALELDDSALYLCASSLYQVGRNTEAFFGQGTRLTVV.

This clone came up a few times. This chain joins TRBV4-1 and TRBJ1-1, with 7 bases fitting TRBD1. Germline CDR1 is MGHRA and CDR2 is YSYEKL. V shed 4 bases and J 1 base; nucleotides not matched to a gene: 6. CDR3 length: 15 amino acids. The CDR3 loop is CASSLGGGRNTEAFF. CDR3 coding DNA: TGCGCCAGCAGCCTCGGAGGGGGCAGGAACACTGAAGCTTTCTTT.

The rearrangement links TRBV7-6 to TRBJ2-5; possible D gene TRBD2, 6 bases. V was trimmed by 5 bases and J by 1 base, leaving 14 bases between them. CDR1 is SGHVS and CDR2 is FNYEAQ in the germline V gene. The CDR3 is 15 residues long. CDR3 residues: CASSPQPGAQETQYF. The CDR3 coding sequence is TGTGCCAGCAGCCCCCAGCCGGGAGCCCAAGAGACCCAGTACTTC.

V and J are TRBV5-6 and TRBJ1-1; a possible D gene is TRBD1 (6 bases). The germline V gene encodes CDR1 SGHDT and CDR2 YYEEEE. The V end was cut by 1 base, the J end by 2 bases, with 12 bases between. This CDR3 contains 15 residues. CDR3 protein: CASSLTGQFNTEAFF. The CDR3 DNA follows: TGTGCCAGCAGCTTGACAGGACAGTTTAACACTGAAGCTTTCTTT. Full variable domain (outside the CDR3, taken from reference TRBV5-6 and TRBJ1-1): DAGVTQSPTHLIKTRGQQVTLRCSPKSGHDTVSWYQQALGQGPQFIFQYYEEEERQRGNFPDRFSGHQFPNYSSELNVNALLLGDSALYLCASSLTGQFNTEAFFGQGTRLTVV.

This chain's CDR3 is CASVGDSTYEQYF. The CDR3 coding sequence is TGTGCCAGCGTGGGGGACAGTACCTACGAGCAGTACTTC. V gene TRBV2 combines with J gene TRBJ2-7; TRBD1 matches at 7 bases. The V segment lost 8 bases and the J segment 2 bases; nucleotides outside the gene matches: 6. The CDR3 is 13 amino acids. The germline gives CDR1 SNHLY, CDR2 FYNNEI. The variable domain in full, with the rest retrieved from reference TRBV2 and TRBJ2-7, is EPEVTQTPSHQVTQMGQEVILRCVPISNHLYFYWYRQILGQKVEFLVSFYNNEISEKSEIFDDQFSVERPDGSNFTLKIRSTKLEDSAMYFCASVGDSTYEQYFGPGTRLTVT.

V is TRBV4-1 and J is TRBJ2-7; TRBD1 matches 9 bases. The CDR3 covers 15 residues. V lost 4 bases to trimming and J lost 5 bases; unmatched junction nucleotides: 9. Germline CDR1 is MGHRA and CDR2 is YSYEKL. This CDR3 reads CASSPSGTGLNEQYF. CDR3 DNA sequence: TGCGCCAGCAGCCCTTCTGGGACAGGGCTCAACGAGCAGTACTTC.

The V and J genes are TRBV7-4 and TRBJ1-6, with 7 bases that match TRBD1. V lost 5 bases to trimming and J lost 7 bases; unmatched junction nucleotides: 11. Germline assignment: CDR1 SGHVT and CDR2 SQSDAQ. The CDR3 runs 16 residues. CDR3 sequence (DNA): TGTGCCAGCAGCCATAAGCCGACAGGGAAAAATTCACCCCTCCACTTT. As protein: CASSHKPTGKNSPLHF.

The genes are TRBV6-5 and TRBJ2-3; weak D call: TRBD1 (6 bases). V was pared by 5 bases and J by 2 bases, with 11 bases between. CDR3 length equals 14 residues. CDR1 MNHEY and CDR2 SVGAGI come from the germline V gene. The DNA of the CDR3 is TGTGCCAGCAGTGTCCACAGGGTCACAGATACGCAGTATTTT. Translation gives CASSVHRVTDTQYF.

The sample holds a few counts of this clone. V gene TRBV5-5 combines with J gene TRBJ1-2, with TRBD1 matching 7 bases. V gave up 4 bases and J gave up 3 bases; unmatched junction bases: 3. This CDR3 region has 13 residues. From germline, CDR1 is SGHKS and CDR2 YYEKEE (reference sequence). CDR3 sequence: CASSPTGDYGYTF. CDR3 nucleotides: TGTGCCAGCAGCCCTACAGGGGACTATGGCTACACCTTC.

The rearrangement uses TRBV29-1 and TRBJ1-1, with 9 nucleotides matching TRBD1. V was clipped by 2 bases and J by 8 bases; unmatched bases: 9. The germline gives CDR1 SQVTM, CDR2 ANQGSEA. CDR3 length equals 14 residues. The CDR3 sequence is CSVETGTGSEEAFF. CDR3 DNA: TGCAGCGTTGAAACCGGGACAGGGAGTGAAGAAGCTTTCTTT.

This clone occurred once. The rearrangement links TRBV19 to TRBJ2-3; maybe TRBD2 (5 bases). Germline-derived CDR1 and CDR2 are LNHDA and SQIVND (reference sequence). The CDR3 is 15 amino acids. Between the trimmed V and J ends, which lost 5 bases and 1 base, there was a span of 13 bases. CDR3 loop: CASSLGTSGTDTQYF. CDR3 sequence (DNA): TGTGCCAGTAGTCTCGGAACTAGTGGCACAGATACGCAGTATTTT. The full variable domain, with the rest looked up from reference TRBV19 and TRBJ2-3, is DGGITQSPKYLFRKEGQNVTLSCEQNLNHDAMYWYRQDPGQGLRLIYYSQIVNDFQKGDIAEGYSVSREKKESFPLTVTSAQKNPTAFYLCASSLGTSGTDTQYFGPGTRLTVL.

The chain has TRBV7-9 and TRBJ1-2, with a tentative D call TRBD1 (5 bases). This CDR3 has 14 residues. The germline V and J ends were trimmed by 7 bases and 6 bases, with 18 bases remaining between them. The germline V gene has CDR1 SEHNR and CDR2 FQNEAQ (reference sequence). The CDR3 bases are TGTGCCAGCACCCGTGGGGGGGGAGAGGATGGCTACACCTTC. This translates into CASTRGGGEDGYTF.

V and J are TRBV27 and TRBJ1-5; TRBD1 agrees at 7 bases. Germline V gives CDR1 MNHEY, CDR2 SMNVEV (reference sequence). This CDR3 is 15 amino acids long. Trimming cost V 4 bases and J 1 base; bases outside gene matches: 4. CDR3 amino acids: CASSWRQGSNQPQHF. The CDR3 nucleotides read TGTGCCAGCAGTTGGAGACAGGGAAGCAATCAGCCCCAGCATTTT.

The chain has TRBV7-7 and TRBJ2-5, with 8 bases fitting TRBD1. Germline loops: CDR1 SSHAT, CDR2 FNYEAQ (reference sequence). V lost 5 bases, J lost 7 bases, and 15 bases stayed unmatched. CDR3 length: 16 residues. CDR3 sequence (DNA): TGTGCCAGCAGCCAGCAGGGGGCTCCCATTCTGGGGACCCAGTACTTC. Translated: CASSQQGAPILGTQYF.

The rearrangement uses TRBV9 and TRBJ1-3; TRBD1 agrees at 7 bases. V shed 4 bases, J shed 4 bases, and the junction held 5 bases outside the gene matches. The CDR3 has 14 residues. The germline V gene encodes CDR1 SGDLS and CDR2 YYNGEE. The CDR3 DNA reads as TGTGCCAGCAGCTCGACAGGGTTCGGAAACACCATATATTTT. It translates to CASSSTGFGNTIYF.

V is TRBV18 and J is TRBJ1-5; D gene unclear. Per germline, CDR1 KGHSH and CDR2 LQKENI. Trimming took 6 bases from V and 0 from J, leaving 9 bases between them. The CDR3 runs 14 residues. The CDR3 coding sequence is TGTGCCAGCTCTCCTACCTATAGCAATCAGCCCCAGCATTTT. Protein product: CASSPTYSNQPQHF.

This chain links TRBV7-6 with TRBJ2-1; 9 nucleotides line up with TRBD2. This CDR3 contains 15 residues. Germline CDR1 and CDR2: SGHVS and FNYEAQ. Trimming removed 1 base from V and 8 bases from J; junction bases left unmatched: 6. The CDR3 region is CASSLGTSEGDEQFF. The CDR3 DNA is TGTGCCAGCAGCTTAGGGACTAGCGAGGGCGATGAGCAGTTCTTC.

This rearrangement joins TRBV27 to TRBJ1-2; 11 bases are shared with TRBD1. The CDR3 sequence is 16 residues long. Germline CDR1 MNHEY, CDR2 SMNVEV (reference sequence). Losses at the gene ends were 2 bases for V and 8 bases for J; bases not matched to a gene: 10. The CDR3 here is CASSLRSGDRGGGYTF. In nucleotides, the CDR3 is TGTGCCAGCAGTTTACGGTCTGGGGACAGGGGGGGCGGCTACACCTTC.

The V and J genes are TRBV13 and TRBJ1-4, with D tentatively TRBD1 (5 bases). CDR3 length: 14 residues. Germline V lookup: CDR1 PRHDT, CDR2 FYEKMQ (reference sequence). V gave up 6 bases and J gave up 8 bases, with 16 bases separating them. CDR3 loop: CASRAWDGGEKLFF. Written as DNA, the CDR3 is TGTGCCAGCAGGGCTTGGGACGGAGGGGAAAAACTGTTTTTT.

V usage is TRBV9 and J usage is TRBJ1-1; possible D gene TRBD1, 5 bases. V was cut by 1 base and J by 0 bases, with 10 bases left in between. This CDR3 is 15 amino acids long. Germline V lookup: CDR1 SGDLS, CDR2 YYNGEE. In nucleotides, the CDR3 is TGTGCCAGCAGCGTATGGGGCAGTATGAACACTGAAGCTTTCTTT. Its translation: CASSVWGSMNTEAFF. Drawing the rest from reference TRBV9 and TRBJ1-1, the complete variable domain is DSGVTQTPKHLITATGQRVTLRCSPRSGDLSVYWYQQSLDQGLQFLIQYYNGEERAKGNILERFSAQQFPDLHSELNLSSLELGDSALYFCASSVWGSMNTEAFFGQGTRLTVV.

The V gene is TRBV6-4, the J gene TRBJ2-3, with no clear D. Germline assignment: CDR1 MRHNA and CDR2 SNTAGT. The CDR3 covers 13 residues. The germline V and J ends were trimmed by 3 bases and 2 bases, with 6 bases remaining between them. The CDR3 DNA is TGTGCCAGCAGTGAGCGGTCCACAGATACGCAGTATTTT. Translation gives CASSERSTDTQYF.

This chain uses TRBV16 with TRBJ1-5; D is unclear. CDR3 size: 15 residues. V was cut by 4 bases and J by 4 bases, with 14 bases left in between. Per the germline V gene, CDR1 is KGHSY and CDR2 is FQNENV. DNA of the CDR3: TGTGCCAGCAGCCCCTCGAGAGGGAAGAATCAGCCCCAGCATTTT. Amino acids: CASSPSRGKNQPQHF.